This T cell receptor beta chain was sequenced in a study of blood T cell repertoires in COVID-19. Study overall: The study drew acute and convalescent COVID-19 samples from the United States, Italy and Spain. T cells, B-cell-depleted T cells, or PBMCs provided the cDNA or gDNA that served as material.

This clone was observed a handful of times. Original data processing: Quantification of nucleated cells was approximated via reference gene primer amplification. Method: immunoSEQ multiplex PCR; TCRdb's copy keeps in-frame clones and lacks some. That table supplies the V and J calls and clone size; D and trimming were determined from the DNA. The sample holds almost 65,000 clones, roughly 88% seen once. The CDR3 is 13 residues long. CDR1 and CDR2 (germline): SGHNT, YYREEE (reference sequence). Between the trimmed V and J ends, which lost 4 bases and 0 bases, there was a span of 7 bases. The sample was peripheral blood. The J gene is TRBJ1-1, the V gene TRBV5-4; D ambiguous. This TCR derives from a woman aged 55-70 years with COVID-19, enrolled during active disease. Here the CDR3 reads CASSHGVNTEAFF. The CDR3 nucleotides are TGTGCCAGCAGCCACGGGGTGAACACTGAAGCTTTCTTT.